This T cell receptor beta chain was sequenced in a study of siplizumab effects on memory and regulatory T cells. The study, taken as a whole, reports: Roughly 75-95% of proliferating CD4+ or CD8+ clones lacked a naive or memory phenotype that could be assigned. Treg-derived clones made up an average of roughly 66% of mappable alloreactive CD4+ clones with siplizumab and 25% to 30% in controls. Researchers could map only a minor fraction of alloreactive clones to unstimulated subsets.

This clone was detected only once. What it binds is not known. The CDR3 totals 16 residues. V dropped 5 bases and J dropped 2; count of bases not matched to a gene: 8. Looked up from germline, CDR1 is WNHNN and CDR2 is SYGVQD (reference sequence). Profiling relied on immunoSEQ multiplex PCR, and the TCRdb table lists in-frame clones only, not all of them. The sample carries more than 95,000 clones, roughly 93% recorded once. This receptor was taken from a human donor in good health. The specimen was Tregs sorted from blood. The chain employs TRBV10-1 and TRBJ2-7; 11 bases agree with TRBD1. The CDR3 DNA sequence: TGCGCCAGCAGTAGGAATTCGGGACAGGGGGCCTACGAGCAGTACTTC. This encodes CASSRNSGQGAYEQYF.